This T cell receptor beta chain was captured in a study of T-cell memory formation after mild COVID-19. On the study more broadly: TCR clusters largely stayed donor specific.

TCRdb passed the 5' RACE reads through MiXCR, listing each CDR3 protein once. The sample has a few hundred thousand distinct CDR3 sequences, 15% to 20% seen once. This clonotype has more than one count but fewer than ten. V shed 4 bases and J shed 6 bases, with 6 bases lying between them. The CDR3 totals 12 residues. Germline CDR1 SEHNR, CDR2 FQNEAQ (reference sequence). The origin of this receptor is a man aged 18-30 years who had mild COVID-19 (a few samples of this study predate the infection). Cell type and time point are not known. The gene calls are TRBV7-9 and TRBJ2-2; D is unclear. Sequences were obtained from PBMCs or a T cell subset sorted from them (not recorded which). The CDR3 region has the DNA TGTGCCAGCAGCTCGACCGCCGGGGAGCTGTTTTTT. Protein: CASSSTAGELFF.